The rows below give T cell receptor beta chains drawn from one sample of a study of identical twins. TCRdb called the 5' RACE reads again in MiXCR, with one record for every CDR3 protein. Counted here are approximately 410,000 distinct CDR3 sequences, approximately 18% occurring once; the ten biggest clones make up around 12%. The specimen sequenced was naive T cells sorted from blood. These receptors were obtained from a man aged 50-59 years in good health. CDR3s include the opening cysteine and the closing phenylalanine or tryptophan. A D gene is named only where the DNA matches it firmly. Clone size appears in some rows only: once, few, many, or a class for an expanded clone.

>TRBV15|.|.|TRBJ1-2
TGTGCCACCAGCAGAGGCCATGTCAGTAACTATGGCTACACCTTC
CATSRGHVSNYGYTF
>TRBV29-1|.|many|TRBJ1-3
TGCAGCGTTCTGAGAAGGGAATCTGGAAACACCATATATTTT
CSVLRRESGNTIYF
>TRBV9|TRBD2|.|TRBJ2-7
TGTGCCAGCAGCGTAGGGGGACTAGCGGGGGTCGAGCAGTACTTC
CASSVGGLAGVEQYF
>TRBV20-1|TRBD1|.|TRBJ1-1
TGCAGTGCTACGACAGGGGATATGAACACTGAAGCTTTCTTT
CSATTGDMNTEAFF
>TRBV5-1|TRBD1|few|TRBJ1-1
TGCGCCAGCAGCTTGGCGGATGTTGGACAGGGGGCTTTCTTT
CASSLADVGQGAFF
>TRBV9|.|many|TRBJ2-3
TGTGCCAGCAGCGCCCGGGTAGCTAGCACAGATACGCAGTATTTT
CASSARVASTDTQYF
>TRBV7-3|.|.|TRBJ1-1
.
CASSVGTGNPFF
>TRBV20-1|TRBD2|.|TRBJ2-7
TGCAGTGCTAGCCGGGGGGATTACGAGCAGTACTTC
CSASRGDYEQYF
>TRBV27|TRBD1|few|TRBJ2-7
TGTGCCAGCAGTTTCGGCAGGGGGCGACTTGGCTCCTACGAGCAGTACTTC
CASSFGRGRLGSYEQYF
>TRBV29-1|TRBD2|.|TRBJ2-3
TGCAGCGCTCTAGCGGGAGGCCCCACAGATACGCAGTATTTT
CSALAGGPTDTQYF
>TRBV20-1|.|many|TRBJ1-1
TGCAGTGCTAGACCCGGGGGGAGCACTGAAGCTTTCTTT
CSARPGGSTEAFF
>TRBV20-1|.|.|TRBJ2-6
TGCAGTGCTAGCTCCGGGGCCAACGTCCTGACTTTC
CSASSGANVLTF
>TRBV6-2/TRBV6-3|.|few|TRBJ2-7
TGTGCCACCCAGACTAGTCCGTACGAGCAGTACTTC
CATQTSPYEQYF
>TRBV15|.|many|TRBJ2-1
TGTGCCACCAGCAGAGATCCGCAGTCGGGACTCTCTAATGAGCAGTTCTTC
CATSRDPQSGLSNEQFF
>TRBV28|.|few|TRBJ2-7
TGTGCCAGCAGTAGCCCTACAGGAGCCAACTATAGGCAGTACTTC
CASSSPTGANYRQYF
>TRBV21-1|.|few|TRBJ2-7
TGTGCCAGCAGCAGGGGACAGCCGAACTACGAGCAGTACTTC
CASSRGQPNYEQYF
>TRBV24-1|TRBD2|few|TRBJ2-1
TGTGCCACCAGCAAGACTAGCGGGATTGGGGAGCAGTTCTTC
CATSKTSGIGEQFF
>TRBV5-1|.|.|TRBJ2-3
TGCGCCAGCAAACTGCCGCGGGCCTCGTCAGATACGCAGTATTTT
CASKLPRASSDTQYF
>TRBV29-1|.|many|TRBJ1-1
TGCAGCGGCGGCGGCAGACTGAACACTGAAGCTTTCTTT
CSGGGRLNTEAFF
>TRBV4-2|TRBD2|many|TRBJ2-1
TGTGCCAGCAGCCAGGAAAGGACTAGCGGGAGTACACGGTTCTTC
CASSQERTSGSTRFF
>TRBV27|.|many|TRBJ2-7
TGTGCCAGCAGTTTAGGGGTTGGGGAGACCTACGAGCAGTACTTC
CASSLGVGETYEQYF
>TRBV6-5|TRBD1|few|TRBJ1-6
TGTGCCAGCAGTTCCAGGGGGCGTGATTCACCCCTCCACTTT
CASSSRGRDSPLHF
>TRBV29-1|.|.|TRBJ2-1
TGCAGCGTTGGGGGGACAAGGGCCGGATACAATGAGCAGTTCTTC
CSVGGTRAGYNEQFF
>TRBV6-1|.|many|TRBJ2-7
TGTGCCAGCAGTGCTTCAACACAGGGTCAAGAGCAGTACTTC
CASSASTQGQEQYF
>TRBV6-2/TRBV6-3|TRBD1|.|TRBJ2-1
TGTGCCAGCAGGCGACAGGGGAATGAGCAGTTCTTC
CASRRQGNEQFF
>TRBV25-1|.|.|TRBJ1-5
TGTGCCAGCAGGGACGGACAAGAGAAGAATCAGCCCCAGCATTTT
CASRDGQEKNQPQHF